This T cell receptor beta chain was recorded in a study of cytomegalovirus exposure and HLA in healthy donors. PCR used 60 Vbeta primers and 13 Jbeta primers. TCRdb's copy holds only in-frame clones and misses some; the assay was immunoSEQ multiplex PCR. Of 170,000 or so clones in the sample, approximately 86% are singletons; the top ten hold nearly 2%. Trimming took 7 bases from V and 1 from J, leaving 7 bases between them. Germline values: CDR1 SNHLY, CDR2 FYNNEI. The CDR3 runs to 12 residues. Regarding donors, all were healthy bone marrow donors. Study-wide points: Later analysis associated a missense DCLRE1C variant with TCR beta V- and J-gene trimming.

Concerning this clone: What it binds is unknown.

Material: PBMCs. The TCR comes from a woman aged 18-35 years in good health and CMV-seronegative. The chain combines TRBV2 with TRBJ1-1; D gene unclear. CDR3 region: CASKAWNTEAFF. The DNA of the CDR3 is TGTGCCAGCAAAGCATGGAACACTGAAGCTTTCTTT.